The rows below give T cell receptor beta chains drawn from one sample of a study of T-cell reconstitution after alpha-beta-depleted transplantation in children. TCRdb passed the PCR reads through MiXCR, listing each CDR3 protein once. The sample lists hundreds of thousands of distinct CDR3 sequences; around 8% were seen once. Sequencing used PBMCs, mostly from graft donor cells, obtained 180 days after TCRalphabeta/CD19-depleted stem cell transplant. The receptors were gathered from a male patient younger than 18 who had a stem cell transplant for acute lymphoblastic leukemia, so the T cells may come from the graft donor. The CDR3 runs from the conserved cysteine through the conserved F or W. D genes are given only for firm matches. Expanded clones are given a class, and other clones once, few, many or no size at all.

few	-	TRBV4-1	TRBJ2-7	TGCGCCAGCAGCCAAGAAGCGAATCTAGGGCATATGATCTCCTACGAGCAGTACTTC	CASSQEANLGHMISYEQYF
many	TRBD2	TRBV4-3	TRBJ2-2	TGCGCCAGCAGCCAAGGTTCACTAGCGGGGCGTATCGGGGAGCTGTTTTTT	CASSQGSLAGRIGELFF
few	TRBD1	TRBV7-2	TRBJ2-5	TGTGCCAGCAGCTTATGGCTTTTTGGGACAGGGCAAAAGACCCAGTACTTC	CASSLWLFGTGQKTQYF
many	TRBD1	TRBV12-3/TRBV12-4	TRBJ1-1	TGTGCCAGCAGTCCCCGGGACAGAGGGAACACTGAAGCTTTCTTT	CASSPRDRGNTEAFF
many	TRBD2	TRBV20-1	TRBJ2-3	TGCAGTGCTAGAGATCCGACTAGCGGGAAGGGAGATACGCAGTATTTT	CSARDPTSGKGDTQYF
few	-	TRBV14	TRBJ1-2	TGTGCCAGCAGCCAAGATCACCGGGCCCCGATAAACTATGGCTACACCTTC	CASSQDHRAPINYGYTF
many	TRBD2	TRBV20-1	TRBJ2-2	TGCAGTGCTAGAACTAGCGGAGACACCGGGGAGCTGTTTTTT	CSARTSGDTGELFF
many	TRBD2	TRBV3-1	TRBJ2-7	TGTGCCAGCAGCCGTAGCGGGAGAGGATACGAGCAGTACTTC	CASSRSGRGYEQYF
many	-	TRBV10-2	TRBJ1-1	TGCGCCAGCAGCGAGGACAGTGAAGCTTTCTTT	CASSEDSEAFF
-	-	TRBV5-1	TRBJ2-3	TGCGCCAGCAGCTTGGGACCAGGGGGGGGGGATACGCAGTATTTT	CASSLGPGGGDTQYF
many	TRBD1	TRBV20-1	TRBJ2-3	TGCAGTGCTAGACCCGGGACAGACATCACAGATACGCAGTATTTT	CSARPGTDITDTQYF
many	TRBD2	TRBV18	TRBJ2-5	TGTGCCAGCTCACCAGCCCCTCCGGGAGGAAGGCAAGAGACCCAGTACTTC	CASSPAPPGGRQETQYF
few	-	TRBV14	TRBJ1-1	TGTGCCAGCAGCCAAGCTAAAGGGACCATGAACACTGAAGCTTTCTTT	CASSQAKGTMNTEAFF